This TCR beta chain was sequenced in a study of identical twins. Overall study findings and caveats: In beta out-of-frame sequences, the excess sharing between twins was weaker. The analysis was cross-sectional rather than longitudinal within donors.

On this clonotype itself: The antigen remains unidentified.

MiXCR, run by TCRdb on the 5' RACE reads, gives a single entry per CDR3 protein. This table holds 300,000 to 400,000 distinct CDR3 sequences, 10% to 15% found once. V shed 3 bases and J shed 6 bases, with 6 bases lying between them. CDR3 length equals 12 residues. Germline CDR1 SNHLY, CDR2 FYNNEI. This same sample was also taken into another study, of yellow fever vaccine responses in identical twins.

The chain couples TRBV2 to TRBJ2-1, with D possibly matching TRBD2 (5 bases). The TCR was taken from a young woman in good health. The sample was CD8+ T cells sorted from blood. This CDR3 reads CASSELANEQFF. The CDR3 DNA follows: TGTGCCAGCAGTGAGCTAGCCAATGAGCAGTTCTTC.